Sequencing of this TCR beta chain was carried out in a study of blood T cell repertoires in COVID-19. Looking at the study overall: Spain, Italy and the United States supplied samples that represented acute and convalescent COVID-19. The cDNA or gDNA used as material had been derived from T cells, B-cell-depleted T cells, or PBMCs.

Original processing notes: Amplifying reference gene primers gave estimates of nucleated cell counts. Data came from immunoSEQ multiplex PCR; TCRdb stores just in-frame clones and leaves some out. That table furnishes V, J and clone size, whereas the DNA furnished D and trimming. Here the sample spans 150,000 to 180,000 clones, 60% to 85% being singletons. The J segment lost 0 bases and the V segment lost 1 base, leaving 11 bases of the junction unmatched. The CDR3 sequence is 18 residues long. Germline V gene lookup returns CDR1 SGHTA and CDR2 FQGNSA. The sequence derives from an elderly man with acute or convalescent COVID-19. The source material was peripheral blood. The chain has TRBV7-2 and TRBJ1-1, with TRBD1 identical over 7 bases. CDR3 sequence: CASSLVGTGVSMNTEAFF. The CDR3 bases are TGTGCCAGCAGCTTAGTTGGTACAGGGGTGTCCATGAACACTGAAGCTTTCTTT.